A selection of T cell receptor beta chains follows, all from one sample in a study of neurological immune-mediated disorders. One entry per CDR3 protein, called by TCRdb with MiXCR from the 5' RACE reads. The data contain approximately 60,000 distinct CDR3 sequences, roughly 3.3% of them seen just once; the ten biggest clones take up around 3.3%. The sequenced sample was PBMCs. Receptor source: a woman aged 25 to 39 with multiple sclerosis. Each CDR3 is given with its conserved first and last residue. Fields, in order: clone size, V gene, J gene, D gene, CDR3 protein, CDR3 DNA. A D gene is named only where the DNA matches it firmly. Where a row states a size, it is once, few, many or the class of an expanded clone; other rows omit it.

size: many; V: TRBV5-5; J: TRBJ1-2; D: -; CDR3: CASSSTQQANYGYTF; DNA: TGTGCCAGCAGCTCAACTCAACAGGCGAACTATGGCTACACCTTC
size: -; V: TRBV5-1; J: TRBJ2-1; D: -; CDR3: CASSGEVTYNEQFF; DNA: TGCGCTAGCAGCGGAGAGGTAACCTACAATGAGCAGTTCTTC
size: -; V: TRBV6-5; J: TRBJ1-5; D: -; CDR3: CASSYSFRDLQPQNF; DNA: TGTGCCAGCAGTTACTCTTTCAGGGACCTTCAGCCCCAGAATTTT
size: few; V: TRBV7-2; J: TRBJ2-7; D: -; CDR3: CASSYRAGYEQYF; DNA: TGTGCCAGCAGCTATAGAGCGGGCTACGAGCAGTACTTC
size: many; V: TRBV5-8; J: TRBJ1-1; D: TRBD1; CDR3: CASSGDSFEAFF; DNA: TGTGCCAGCAGCGGGGACAGCTTTGAAGCTTTCTTT
size: many; V: TRBV5-6; J: TRBJ2-7; D: -; CDR3: CASSLVDRPYEQYF; DNA: TGTGCCAGCAGCTTGGTGGACAGACCCTACGAGCAGTACTTC
size: -; V: TRBV6-2/TRBV6-3; J: TRBJ2-7; D: -; CDR3: CASSRADGYEQYF; DNA: TGTGCCAGCAGTAGAGCGGATGGCTACGAGCAGTACTTC
size: many; V: TRBV5-1; J: TRBJ2-7; D: -; CDR3: CASSLIQPHEQYF; DNA: TGCGCCAGCAGCTTGATACAGCCCCACGAGCAGTACTTC
size: many; V: TRBV4-1; J: TRBJ2-2; D: -; CDR3: CASSQDRYRYDITGELFF; DNA: TGCGCCAGCAGCCAAGATCGATACCGCTACGACATCACCGGGGAGCTGTTTTTT
size: many; V: TRBV29-1; J: TRBJ2-2; D: TRBD2; CDR3: CSVVEGGANTGELFF; DNA: TGCAGCGTTGTAGAGGGAGGGGCGAACACCGGGGAGCTGTTTTTT
size: many; V: TRBV5-1; J: TRBJ2-3; D: -; CDR3: CASSSMTASTDTQYF; DNA: TGCGCCAGCAGCTCCATGACAGCTAGCACAGATACGCAGTATTTT
size: many; V: TRBV12-3/TRBV12-4; J: TRBJ2-3; D: TRBD1; CDR3: CASTRDSFTDTQYF; DNA: TGTGCCAGCACCCGGGACAGCTTCACAGATACGCAGTATTTT